Following are 23 T cell receptor beta chains from one sample sequenced in a study of tumor-infiltrating lymphocytes in primary liver carcinoma. The input was 450 to 500 ng total RNA; TCR beta cDNA was made from it with a constant-region primer. Sequencing libraries for TCR beta derived from three nested multiplex PCR rounds that used slightly modified ARM-PCR. TRBV1-TRBV30 forward primers paired with a C-beta reverse primer drove the first two PCR rounds, 10 cycles each. Using its own MiXCR run on the multiplex PCR reads, TCRdb lists one record per CDR3 protein. The data show roughly 57,000 distinct CDR3 sequences, roughly 70% seen once. Total RNA and DNA came together from approximately 20-30 mg of bulk tissue without cell sorting. The specimen was liver tumor tissue from sampling region 2. As for subset: tumor region T2, inferior pole. Every receptor here comes from a man in his forties or fifties with primary liver carcinoma and hepatitis B virus infection.

This clonotype was detected ten times or more. This may come from a read error, since a much larger clone is one base off. The chain carries TRBV12-3 or TRBV12-4 and TRBJ1-5; TRBD1 is a possible D gene (6 bases). The V end lost 6 bases, the J end lost 1 base, and 7 bases lay between the germline ends. This CDR3 spans 13 amino acids. The CDR3 DNA reads as TGTGCCAGCAGAGACAGGAGCAATCAGCCCCAGCATTTT. It is translated as CASRDRSNQPQHF.

Notes on this clonotype: Compared with germline, one end of the junction differs, possibly owing to a read error. The V call is TRBV11-2, the J call TRBJ2-1; TRBD2 agrees at 9 bases. The CDR3 extends over 16 amino acids. Germline values: CDR1 SGHAT, CDR2 FQNNGV. This CDR3 is CASSLEFLAGMNEQFF. DNA for the CDR3: TGCGCGAGCAGCTTAGAGTTCCTAGCGGGAATGAATGAGCAGTTCTTC.

About this clonotype itself: A much larger clonotype is one base distant, so this may be a read error. The rearrangement uses TRBV5-8 and TRBJ2-5, with D tentatively TRBD2 (5 bases). V was clipped by 4 bases and J by 5 bases, with 15 bases between them. This CDR3 has 14 residues. The V gene's germline CDR1 is SGHTS and CDR2 YDEGEE. CDR3: CASSPPCGHETQYF. In DNA, the CDR3 is TGTGCCAGCAGCCCCCCCTGCGGGCACGAGACCCAGTACTTC.

This clonotype was seen a few times. At one end the junction does not follow the germline gene, possibly because of a read error. The genes are TRBV11-2 and TRBJ2-5, with D perhaps TRBD2 (5 bases). The CDR3 is 13 residues long. The germline gives CDR1 SGHAT, CDR2 FQNNGV. CDR3 coding DNA: TGTGCCAGTAGCTTTCAGGTGGGAGAGATCCAGTACTTC. It translates to CASSFQVGEIQYF.

The chain employs TRBV6-1 and TRBJ2-2; D unresolved. The CDR3 consists of 17 residues. Between the trimmed V and J ends, which lost 2 bases and 7 bases, there was a span of 20 bases. Germline V gene sequence: CDR1 MNHNS, CDR2 SASEGT. The CDR3 region has the DNA TGTGCCAGCAGTGAAATCGAATGGCAGGCCCTAGGCGGGGAGCTGTTTTTT. It specifies CASSEIEWQALGGELFF.

For this clonotype: This may be a read error: a much more frequent sequence differs by one nucleotide. The chain is built from TRBV28 and TRBJ1-5; D not resolved. The CDR3 is 14 amino acids. V lost 3 bases to trimming and J lost 6 bases, with 12 bases between them. CDR1 is MDHEN, CDR2 SYDVKM, per germline. DNA for the CDR3: TGTGCCAGCAGTTTGTTCGGGCTCATTCAGCCCCAGCATTTT. Residues: CASSLFGLIQPQHF.

On this clonotype itself: This clone may be a read error of a much larger clone one base away. The V gene is TRBV28, the J gene TRBJ1-5; D may be TRBD1 (5 bases). The CDR3 runs to 13 residues. Germline V gene sequence: CDR1 MDHEN, CDR2 SYDVKM. This chain's CDR3 is CTSSLGASRPQHF. The CDR3 DNA sequence: TGTACCAGCAGTCTAGGGGCGAGTCGTCCCCAGCATTTT.

The chain has TRBV5-6 and TRBJ2-1, with D possibly being TRBD1 or TRBD2 (7 bases each). With 3 bases removed from V and 4 bases from J, the gap between germline ends came to 20 bases. Per the germline V gene, CDR1 is SGHDT and CDR2 is YYEEEE. The CDR3 loop spans 17 amino acids. CDR3 sequence (DNA): TGTGCCAGCAGCTCGAACCTACAGGGGCGGGGGTACAATGAGCAGTTCTTC. Translating it yields CASSSNLQGRGYNEQFF.

A word on this clonotype: This sequence may be a read error, since a much larger clone differs from it by one base. The genes are TRBV5-1 and TRBJ2-3; D is undetermined. The germline V gene has CDR1 SGHRS and CDR2 YFSETQ. Trimming took off 4 bases at V and 0 bases at J, with 12 bases between the two ends. The CDR3 is 15 residues long. CDR3 residues: CASSLQQSSTDTQYF. The CDR3, as DNA: TGCGCCAGCAGCCTTCAGCAATCTAGCACAGATACGCAGTATTTT.

With respect to this clonotype: One end of the junction does not line up with germline, which may come from a read error. The gene calls are TRBV12-3 or TRBV12-4 and TRBJ2-1; D unclear. The CDR3 covers 14 residues. CDR3 region: CAGSSPVSNNEQFF. CDR3 sequence (DNA): TGTGCCGGCAGTTCGCCGGTCTCCAACAATGAGCAGTTCTTC.

A remark on this clonotype: One end of the junction fails to match germline, which may point to a read error. The chain links TRBV14 to TRBJ2-1; D is perhaps TRBD1 (5 bases). Germline assignment: CDR1 SGHDN and CDR2 FVKESK. The CDR3 runs 14 residues. CDR3 loop: CARSRLGVSDEQFF. The CDR3 DNA is TGTGCCAGGAGCCGTCTAGGGGTATCTGATGAGCAGTTCTTC.

This clonotype occurred many times. The chain recombines TRBV4-1 with TRBJ2-3; the D gene is possibly TRBD2 (5 bases). Between the trimmed V and J ends, which lost 1 base and 2 bases, there was a span of 10 bases. Germline lookup yields CDR1 MGHRA and CDR2 YSYEKL. The CDR3 loop spans 15 amino acids. The DNA of the CDR3 is TGCGCCAGCAGCCAAGTCGCGGGCGTCACAGATACGCAGTATTTT. Its protein is CASSQVAGVTDTQYF.

This clonotype was seen only a few times. This rearrangement joins TRBV5-4 to TRBJ2-5; TRBD2 might be the D (6 bases). Trimming stripped 1 base from V and 4 bases from J, with 8 bases between. This CDR3 has 13 amino acids. The germline V gene encodes CDR1 SGHNT and CDR2 YYREEE (reference sequence). The CDR3 DNA is TGTGCCAGCAGCTTGACTAGCCGAGAGACCCAGTACTTC. It specifies CASSLTSRETQYF.

The J gene is TRBJ1-3, the V gene TRBV12-1; the table assigns TRBD1, which was not confirmed against the DNA. TRBV12-1 is classified as a pseudogene. CDR3 length: 13 amino acids. CDR3 in DNA: TGTGCCAGCAACATCCCCCCTGGAAACACCATATATTTT. Amino acids: CASNIPPGNTIYF.

Concerning this clonotype: The junction shows a germline mismatch at one end, possibly a read error. The rearrangement links TRBV9 to TRBJ1-5; 7 positions agree with TRBD1. The V gene's germline CDR1 is SGDLS and CDR2 YYNGEE. This CDR3 is 14 amino acids long. The CDR3 DNA reads TGTACCAGCAGCGAGACAGGGAGCAATCAGCCCCAGCATTTT. Amino acid sequence: CTSSETGSNQPQHF.

As for this clonotype: Germline is not matched at one junction end, which may reflect a read error. The chain joins TRBV12-3 or TRBV12-4 to TRBJ2-3, with D possibly being TRBD2 (6 bases). This CDR3 is built from 14 residues. The CDR3 loop is CASGPTGSGDMQYF. In DNA, the CDR3 is TGTGCCAGCGGGCCTACAGGTTCGGGGGATATGCAGTATTTT.

The rearrangement links TRBV6-6 to TRBJ2-7; no firm D call. The CDR3 covers 14 residues. CDR1 is MNHNY and CDR2 is SVGAGI in the germline V gene (reference sequence). V was trimmed by 9 bases and J by 0 bases, leaving 15 bases between them. In DNA, the CDR3 is TGTGCCAGTACTCTGAGCGTCCCCTCCTACGAGCAGTACTTC. It translates to CASTLSVPSYEQYF.

Regarding this clonotype: This may be a read error: a much more frequent sequence differs by one nucleotide. The chain is built from TRBV29-1 and TRBJ2-3; TRBD2 aligns across 7 bases. Germline V gene data show CDR1 as SQVTM and CDR2 as ANQGSEA. The CDR3 loop spans 15 amino acids. Unmatched junction bases numbered 12, after V lost 8 bases and J lost 1 base. CDR3 bases: TGCAGCACCCGGCCGCGGGAGTGGGGCACAGATACGCAGTATTTT. Protein sequence: CSTRPREWGTDTQYF.

Details on this clonotype: Sequence at one end of the junction differs from germline and may be a read error. The J gene is TRBJ2-3, the V gene TRBV7-8, with TRBD2 identical over 10 bases. This CDR3 region has 17 residues. The germline V gene encodes CDR1 SGHVS and CDR2 FQNEAQ. CDR3 in amino acids: CASSLAQAGGPHDMQYF. The CDR3 bases are TGTGCCAGCAGCTTAGCCCAAGCGGGAGGGCCACATGATATGCAGTATTTT.

This clonotype came up many times. Compared with germline, one end of the junction differs, possibly owing to a read error. CDR3 coding DNA: TGTGCCAGCAGTCTTAGCGGGAGGGGACTGCACTTT. Amino acid sequence: CASSLSGRGLHF. The rearrangement uses TRBV6-5 and TRBJ2-3, with 11 positions matching TRBD2. Germline loops: CDR1 MNHEY, CDR2 SVGAGI. The CDR3 extends over 12 amino acids.

Points on this clonotype: Germline is not matched at one junction end, which may reflect a read error. The chain has TRBV29-1 and TRBJ2-1, with 7 bases lining up with TRBD2. The germline V gene encodes CDR1 SQVTM and CDR2 ANQGSEA. CDR3 length: 16 amino acids. As DNA, the CDR3 is TGCAGCGTGGAACCTCTAGTGGGAGGGTTTTACAATGAGCGGTTCTTC. Encoded protein: CSVEPLVGGFYNERFF.

The chain employs TRBV19 and TRBJ2-1; 7 positions match TRBD2. CDR1 and CDR2 from the germline V gene are LNHDA and SQIVND (reference sequence). V gave up 8 bases and J gave up 8 bases; unmatched junction bases: 9. The CDR3 contains 13 residues. The CDR3: CASGAREYDEQFF. CDR3 sequence (DNA): TGTGCCAGTGGAGCGCGGGAGTACGATGAGCAGTTCTTC.

The CDR3 DNA reads TGTGCCAGCAGCCAAACTCCTAGCGTGGGGAGAGAAACCCAGTACTTC. The encoded protein is CASSQTPSVGRETQYF. The V call is TRBV11-2, the J call TRBJ2-5; D might be TRBD2 (6 bases). The length of the CDR3 is 16 residues. V lost 5 bases and J lost 8, with 24 bases in between. Per the germline V gene, CDR1 is SGHAT and CDR2 is FQNNGV.